The subject of this entry is one T cell receptor (beta chain). Original processing methods: For nucleated cells, counts were estimated from reference gene primer amplification. Clones were read by immunoSEQ multiplex PCR, and TCRdb kept only the in-frame ones, dropping some. V and J calls plus clone size are reproduced from that table; the DNA served to infer D and trimming. This sample yields 120,000 to 150,000 clones, of which around four fifths are seen a single time; around 1.6% belongs to the top ten. These data belong to a study of blood T cell repertoires in COVID-19. Overall study: Samples came from the United States, Italy and Spain, spanning acute and convalescent COVID-19. Nucleic acid was either cDNA or gDNA, and it came from T cells, B-cell-depleted T cells, or PBMCs.

Specimen: peripheral blood. The clonotype comes from a human donor in a cohort sampled during active COVID-19.

CDR3 sequence: CASSPGTGVLGRTGELFF. The DNA of the CDR3 is TGTGCCAGCAGCCCCGGGACAGGGGTACTGGGTCGTACCGGGGAGCTGTTTTTT. The V and J genes are TRBV7-9 and TRBJ2-2, with 10 bases aligning to TRBD1. The V and J ends lost 5 bases and 5 bases, in that order; junction bases with no gene match: 14. The CDR3 sequence is 18 residues long. In germline, CDR1 is SEHNR, CDR2 FQNEAQ (reference sequence).